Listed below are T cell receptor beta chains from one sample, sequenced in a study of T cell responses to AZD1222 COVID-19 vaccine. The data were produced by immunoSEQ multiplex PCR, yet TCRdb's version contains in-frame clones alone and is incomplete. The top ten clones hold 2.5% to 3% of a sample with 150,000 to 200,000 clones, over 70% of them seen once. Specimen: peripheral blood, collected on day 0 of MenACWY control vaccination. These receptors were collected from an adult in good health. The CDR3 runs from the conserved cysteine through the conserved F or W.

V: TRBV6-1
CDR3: CASSEGPGNTIYF

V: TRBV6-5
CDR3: CASSYSPGGGHGYTF

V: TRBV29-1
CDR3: CSVGWTLYEQYF

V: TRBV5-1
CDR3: CASSGLAGGPITDTQYF

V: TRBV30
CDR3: CAWSPTGGAGANVLTF

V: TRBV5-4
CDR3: CASSTAASGPYEQYF

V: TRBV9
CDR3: CASSVNSGGSHNEQFF

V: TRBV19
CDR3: CASSMWVDGANVLTF

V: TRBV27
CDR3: CASSPTGGLYGYTF

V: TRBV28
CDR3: CASSPGGANYGYTF

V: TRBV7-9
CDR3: CASSSSQYEQYF

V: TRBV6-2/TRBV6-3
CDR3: CASSYSGLDTQYF

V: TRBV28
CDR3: CASSPSLAVQETQYF

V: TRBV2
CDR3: CASSYEGGRNQPQHF

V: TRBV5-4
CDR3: CASSLRAGPETQYF

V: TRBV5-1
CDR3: CASSLATSGRIDEQYF

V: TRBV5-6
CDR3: CASSPGQSYGYTF

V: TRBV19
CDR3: CASSTGGPYEQYF

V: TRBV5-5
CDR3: CASSLTGLWGEKLFF

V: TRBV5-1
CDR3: CASSSDRWGEKLFF

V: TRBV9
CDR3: CASSVEAGGRLGTDTQYF

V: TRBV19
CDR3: CASSIRRKETQYF

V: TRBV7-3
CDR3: CASSPHGLAGGEQFF

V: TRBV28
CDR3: CASSLGSGSHTRAPLHF

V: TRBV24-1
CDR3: CATSGGTGHLNEQFF

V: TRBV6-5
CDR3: CASSYSRDRGYEQYF

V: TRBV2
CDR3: CASRDPGTGEKLFF

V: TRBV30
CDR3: CAWRGTGRPEYEQYF

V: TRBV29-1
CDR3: CSVDGQGGYEQYF

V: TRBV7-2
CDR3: CASSLEVGSLQETQYF

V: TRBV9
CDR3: CASSVGGQGDYEQYF

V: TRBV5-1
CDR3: CASSENSGGYTF

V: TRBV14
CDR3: CASSQGQYGYTF

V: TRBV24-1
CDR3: CATERTGGGSYNEQFF

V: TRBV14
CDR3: CASSRTRPSTGELFF

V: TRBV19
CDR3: CASSSEGGLHEQYF

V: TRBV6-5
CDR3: CAIPGQGAEEQYF

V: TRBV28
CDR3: CASTSSGRGRLNTEAFF

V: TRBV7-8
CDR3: CASSPTSGSANEQYF

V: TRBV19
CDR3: CASSFPGILTGELFF

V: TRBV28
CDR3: CASSPSARGQSPNTEAFF

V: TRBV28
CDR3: CASSPSGTGTTYGYTF

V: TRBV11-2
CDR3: CASSLGTGNNQPQHF

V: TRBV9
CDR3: CASSVVNGETQYF

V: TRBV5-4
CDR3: CASSLRDGLNEQFF

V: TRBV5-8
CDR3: CASSLEGDFNSPLHF